Below are 17 T cell receptor beta chains sequenced from a single sample in a study of T cells in Graves' hyperthyroidism and ophthalmopathy. RNA transcripts yielded amplified TCR beta CDR3 regions. The HTBI primer set drove a first-round RT-PCR of the TCR CDR3. Each CDR3 protein is one row after TCRdb ran MiXCR on the multiplex PCR reads. The sample has hundreds of thousands of distinct CDR3 sequences, 11% to 15% seen once. Sequences were obtained from blood. The origin of the receptors is a woman younger than 35 with Graves' hyperthyroidism.

Here the CDR3 reads CASSPDSGRAHEQFF. CDR3 DNA: TGTGCCAGCAGTCCAGATAGCGGGAGGGCCCATGAGCAGTTCTTC. The chain couples TRBV12-3 or TRBV12-4 to TRBJ2-1, with 11 bases matching TRBD2. V trimming: 5 bases; J trimming: 8 bases; junction bases outside the gene matches: 8. This CDR3 spans 15 amino acids.

A remark on this clonotype: Because the CDR3's place on the DNA is in doubt, the DNA is left out and the CDR3 is given as listed by TCRdb. The chain combines TRBV5-8 with TRBJ1-4; the table calls TRBD1, which could not be checked here. The CDR3 numbers 16 amino acids, ends counted. The germline CDR1 and CDR2 sequences are SGHTS and YDEGEE. This chain's CDR3 is CASSFARGTGDEKQFF.

V and J are TRBV20-1 and TRBJ1-2, with D possibly being TRBD1 (5 bases). Germline V gives CDR1 DFQATT, CDR2 SNEGSKA (reference sequence). CDR3 length: 15 residues. Trimming removed 5 bases at V and 4 bases at J, with 20 bases between. The DNA of the CDR3 is TGCAGTGCTCCCGCGGGACGGTTCCCTCGCTATGGCTACACCTTC. The encoded protein is CSAPAGRFPRYGYTF.

This clonotype was seen more than once but under ten times. The chain links TRBV19 to TRBJ2-1, with 13 bases identical to TRBD2. CDR1 LNHDA and CDR2 SQIVND come from the germline V gene (reference sequence). The CDR3 covers 18 residues. V shed 9 bases and J 0 bases; nucleotides not matched to a gene: 11. The CDR3, as DNA: TGTGCCAGCCATACCGGGACTAGCGGGACGAGCTCCTACAATGAGCAGTTCTTC. Its translation is CASHTGTSGTSSYNEQFF. The full variable domain, its missing parts supplied by reference TRBV19 and TRBJ2-1, is DGGITQSPKYLFRKEGQNVTLSCEQNLNHDAMYWYRQDPGQGLRLIYYSQIVNDFQKGDIAEGYSVSREKKESFPLTVTSAQKNPTAFYLCASHTGTSGTSSYNEQFFGPGTRLTVL.

This clonotype was recorded a few times. The rearrangement joins TRBV6-9 to TRBJ1-6, with 7 positions matching TRBD1. CDR1 and CDR2 (germline): MNHGY, SVAAGI. Trimming cost V 3 bases and J 4 bases; bases outside gene matches: 6. CDR3 length: 16 residues. The CDR3, as DNA: TGTGCCAGCAGTTACCGACAGGGCCTTTATAATTCACCCCTCCACTTT. Protein: CASSYRQGLYNSPLHF.

At least ten counts were recorded for this clonotype. The genes are TRBV7-3 and TRBJ2-4; TRBD2 aligns across 7 bases. The trim removed 3 bases at V and 7 bases at J, leaving 3 bases unmatched. The CDR3 is made up of 13 amino acids. Germline loops: CDR1 SGHTA, CDR2 FQGTGA. The CDR3 loop is CASSLGGVNIQYF. CDR3 DNA: TGTGCCAGCAGCTTGGGGGGGGTGAACATTCAGTACTTC. Complete variable domain (other parts from reference TRBV7-3 and TRBJ2-4): GAGVSQTPSNKVTEKGKYVELRCDPISGHTALYWYRQSLGQGPEFLIYFQGTGAADDSGLPNDRFFAVRPEGSVSTLKIQRTERGDSAVYLCASSLGGVNIQYFGAGTRLSVL.

This clonotype was picked up a small number of times. V usage is TRBV10-3 and J usage is TRBJ2-4; 9 bases line up with TRBD2. The ends lost 10 bases at V and 8 bases at J; junction bases unmatched: 9. The CDR3 has 13 residues. CDR1 is ENHRY, CDR2 SYGVKD, per germline. The CDR3 spells CASGAGGLDIQYF. CDR3 DNA sequence: TGTGCCAGCGGTGCGGGAGGGTTAGACATTCAGTACTTC.

This clonotype appeared many times. This rearrangement joins TRBV6-2 or TRBV6-3 to TRBJ2-3, with TRBD1 identical over 7 bases. CDR1 is MNHEY and CDR2 is SVGEGT in the germline V gene. The ends lost 7 bases at V and 4 bases at J; junction bases unmatched: 5. CDR3 length equals 13 residues. CDR3 amino acids: CASTWDRPDTQYF. The CDR3 nucleotides read TGTGCCAGCACCTGGGACAGACCAGATACGCAGTATTTT.

The table lists this clonotype with many counts. The chain couples TRBV30 to TRBJ1-1; maybe TRBD1 (6 bases). The germline V gene has CDR1 GTSNPN and CDR2 SVGIG (reference sequence). This CDR3 contains 12 residues. Trimming took 5 bases from V and 6 from J, leaving 13 bases between them. CDR3 coding DNA: TGTGCCTGGGAAGCTACAGGGTCTGAAGCTTTCTTT. Translated: CAWEATGSEAFF.

This clonotype was seen at least ten times. The V and J genes are TRBV6-6 and TRBJ2-7; perhaps TRBD1 as D (7 bases). In germline, CDR1 is MNHNY, CDR2 SVGAGI (reference sequence). The CDR3 sequence is 15 residues long. V was cut by 0 bases and J by 7 bases, with 16 bases left in between. Here the CDR3 reads CASSYSGGGMGEQYF. DNA of the CDR3: TGTGCCAGCAGTTACTCAGGGGGCGGGATGGGTGAGCAGTACTTC.

Ten or more counts support this clonotype. The genes are TRBV28 and TRBJ1-5; D is undetermined. V lost 6 bases, J lost 4 bases, and 13 bases lay in between. Germline V lookup: CDR1 MDHEN, CDR2 SYDVKM. CDR3 length equals 14 residues. The CDR3 region has the DNA TGTGCCAGCAGCCTATTGACTGTGAATCAGCCCCAGCATTTT. Its translation: CASSLLTVNQPQHF.

Many counts were recorded for this clonotype. This sequence joins TRBV18 and TRBJ1-2; tentatively, D is TRBD1 (5 bases). Per the germline V gene, CDR1 is KGHSH and CDR2 is LQKENI. The ends were cut back, 6 bases at V and 7 bases at J, with 18 bases in the middle. The CDR3 totals 14 residues. The CDR3 bases are TGTGCCAGCTCCCCTCCCGGGGGGAGCTCTGGCTACACCTTC. This gives the protein CASSPPGGSSGYTF.

This clonotype has at least ten counts. The rearrangement joins TRBV11-2 to TRBJ2-2; TRBD2 matches 9 bases. Germline V gives CDR1 SGHAT, CDR2 FQNNGV. The CDR3 has 18 amino acids. Trimming cost V 5 bases and J 0 bases; bases outside gene matches: 10. The CDR3 region is CASSPRGSGRANTGELFF. CDR3 sequence (DNA): TGTGCCAGCAGCCCCCGGGGTAGCGGGAGAGCGAACACCGGGGAGCTGTTTTTT.

This clonotype came up many times. The CDR3 loop is CACNRGYEQYF. In DNA form, the CDR3 reads TGTGCCTGCAACAGGGGCTACGAGCAGTACTTC. The chain carries TRBV30 and TRBJ2-7; TRBD1 matches at 7 bases. Germline-derived CDR1 and CDR2 are GTSNPN and SVGIG (reference sequence). J gave up 3 bases and V 6 bases, and 2 bases lay outside the gene matches. CDR3 length: 11 amino acids.

This clonotype was counted ten times or more. The J gene is TRBJ2-7, the V gene TRBV7-9; D is possibly TRBD2 (6 bases). V was trimmed by 4 bases and J by 5 bases, leaving 12 bases between them. Germline lookup yields CDR1 SEHNR and CDR2 FQNEAQ (reference sequence). The CDR3 consists of 13 residues. The CDR3 nucleotides read TGTGCCAGCAGCTATACTCGCGGGGACGAGCAGTACTTC. Translated, it gives CASSYTRGDEQYF.

This clonotype has a handful of counts. The gene calls are TRBV20-1 and TRBJ2-7; a possible D gene is TRBD1 (5 bases). There are 14 residues in the CDR3. The V end was cut by 0 bases, the J end by 1 base, with 10 bases between. CDR1 and CDR2 from the germline V gene are DFQATT and SNEGSKA (reference sequence). CDR3 DNA sequence: TGCAGTGCTAGAGAAGTCAGGGCTTCCTACGAGCAGTACTTC. This translates into CSAREVRASYEQYF.

This clonotype was seen only a few times. The chain carries TRBV5-6 and TRBJ1-4; 8 bases are shared with TRBD1. V shed 4 bases and J 6 bases; nucleotides not matched to a gene: 8. CDR3 length: 15 residues. Germline V gene data show CDR1 as SGHDT and CDR2 as YYEEEE. The chain's CDR3 is CASSRTGRGDEKLFF. CDR3 DNA: TGTGCCAGCAGCCGGACAGGGCGAGGGGATGAAAAACTGTTTTTT.